This T cell receptor beta chain was recovered during a study of T cells in Graves' hyperthyroidism and ophthalmopathy. Trimming took 8 bases from V and 2 from J, leaving 13 bases between them. This CDR3 region has 14 residues. The table lists this clonotype with many counts. Researchers took RNA transcripts and amplified the TCR beta CDR3 regions from them. A set of HTBI primers served as the primers for a first-round RT-PCR of the TCR CDR3. TCRdb itself ran the multiplex PCR reads through MiXCR, one entry per CDR3 protein. The sample comprises 500,000 to 600,000 distinct CDR3 sequences, just over 45% of which are singletons, and about 8.3% rests with the top ten.

The chain couples TRBV12-3 or TRBV12-4 to TRBJ1-3, with a possible D match to TRBD1 (6 bases). This TCR derives from a woman aged 18-29 years with Graves' hyperthyroidism. Source material: peripheral blood or thyroid tissue (not recorded which). The CDR3 sequence: CASAPTGPGNTIYF. CDR3 bases: TGTGCCAGCGCCCCGACAGGACCTGGAAACACCATATATTTT.